These T cell receptor beta chains were read from a single sample in a study of PD-1 blockade in classical Hodgkin lymphoma. Sequenced by immunoSEQ multiplex PCR; TCRdb stores in-frame clones only, minus some. The top ten clones hold approximately 1.2% of a sample with about 32,000 clones, roughly 90% of them seen once. The sample consisted of CD4+ T cells from blood. The receptors were sampled from a human donor with classical Hodgkin lymphoma. CDR3s include the opening cysteine and the closing phenylalanine or tryptophan. A D gene is named only where the DNA matches it firmly. Not every row has a clone size; where given, it reads once, few, many or a size class.

D gene	clone size	J gene	V gene	CDR3 DNA	CDR3 protein
.	.	TRBJ1-2	TRBV19	TGTGCCAGTAGTATAGATATCGAGTATGGCTACACCTTC	CASSIDIEYGYTF
TRBD1	.	TRBJ2-1	TRBV7-8	TGTGCCAGCAGCGACGTTGAGGGGGCTGAGCAGTTCTTC	CASSDVEGAEQFF
TRBD2	once	TRBJ2-2	TRBV5-1	TGCGCCAGCAGCTTGGTCCCGGGACTAGTGAACACCGGGGAGCTGTTTTTT	CASSLVPGLVNTGELFF
.	few	TRBJ2-2	TRBV29-1	TGCAGCGCAGGACACGAAAACACCGGGGAGCTGTTTTTT	CSAGHENTGELFF
.	.	TRBJ1-2	TRBV5-6	TGTGCCAGCAGCTTCAGACAGACCTATGGCTACACCTTC	CASSFRQTYGYTF
.	.	TRBJ1-3	TRBV5-4	TGTGCCAGCAGCTTGGTTGGGGGGCAAACTGGAAACACCATATATTTT	CASSLVGGQTGNTIYF
TRBD1	.	TRBJ1-3	TRBV19	TGTGCCAGTAGAGGGGGCGGCGAGGGATCTGGAAACACCATATATTTT	CASRGGGEGSGNTIYF
TRBD1	.	TRBJ1-4	TRBV5-1	TGCGCCAGCAGCTTGGGCCTGGGCAGGGGGAATGAAAAACTGTTTTTT	CASSLGLGRGNEKLFF
.	.	TRBJ2-3	TRBV15	TGTGCCACCAGCAGAGAAGGTGATACGCAGTATTTT	CATSREGDTQYF
.	few	TRBJ1-3	TRBV11-2	TGTGCCAGCAGCTTAGTGACTCCAAACACCATATATTTT	CASSLVTPNTIYF
TRBD2	.	TRBJ2-1	TRBV18	TGTGCCAGCTCTCCCGTTACTAGCGGAGATACCTACAATGAGCAGTTCTTC	CASSPVTSGDTYNEQFF
.	.	TRBJ2-3	TRBV28	TGTGCCAGCCGAACCAGCACAGATACGCAGTATTTT	CASRTSTDTQYF
.	.	TRBJ2-7	TRBV6-1	TGTGCCACCTCCGAGACAGGACCTTACGAGCAGTACTTC	CATSETGPYEQYF
.	.	TRBJ2-7	TRBV5-4	TGTGCCAGCAGCTTAAAGGCGAGCCGAAAAACCTACGAGCAGTACTTC	CASSLKASRKTYEQYF
.	.	TRBJ1-6	TRBV6-5	TGTGCCAGCTCCCTGCAGGCCACAGGGTCACCCCTCCACTTT	CASSLQATGSPLHF
.	.	TRBJ2-5	TRBV9	TGTGCCAGCAGCGGGCCTACAGGACAAGAGACCCAGTACTTC	CASSGPTGQETQYF
TRBD1	.	TRBJ1-2	TRBV6-5	TGTGCCAGCAGTTACTCGACAGGGAGGAGCAACTATGGCTACACCTTC	CASSYSTGRSNYGYTF
.	.	TRBJ2-2	TRBV19	TGTGCCAGTAGTATAGGAACTACACCCGGGGAGCTGTTTTTT	CASSIGTTPGELFF
.	.	TRBJ2-7	TRBV18	TGTGCCAGCTCACCAATCCACCTACAATTAAAAGGCGAGCAGTACTTC	CASSPIHLQLKGEQYF
.	.	TRBJ2-5	TRBV7-9	TGTGCCAGCAGCTTACGATGGGCAGGGTCGGAGGGTGGAGAGACCCAGTACTTC	CASSLRWAGSEGGETQYF
TRBD2	.	TRBJ2-3	TRBV5-1	TGCGCCAGCAGCTTGGCACTAGCGGGACTAGGCACAGATACGCAGTATTTT	CASSLALAGLGTDTQYF
.	once	TRBJ1-1	TRBV19	TGTGCCAGTAGTACCGATTCAGGATCGATTGAAGCTTTCTTT	CASSTDSGSIEAFF
TRBD1	.	TRBJ1-1	TRBV28	TGTGCCATAGCCTGGACAGGGGATAGTGAAGCTTTCTTT	CAIAWTGDSEAFF
TRBD1	.	TRBJ1-2	TRBV10-3	TGTGCCATGACCGAGGGACAGGGCCATACTGGCTACACCTTC	CAMTEGQGHTGYTF
.	.	TRBJ1-5	TRBV19	TGTGCCAGTAGACAGCAGGGTAGCTATAGCAATCAGCCCCAGCATTTT	CASRQQGSYSNQPQHF
.	.	TRBJ1-5	TRBV11-2	TGTGCCAGCAGCCCCGGGACATTTAGCAATCAGCCCCAGCATTTT	CASSPGTFSNQPQHF
.	.	TRBJ1-3	TRBV5-1	TGCGCCAGCAGCTTGGGGGATCTTCTCTCTGGAAACACCATATATTTT	CASSLGDLLSGNTIYF
TRBD1	once	TRBJ1-4	TRBV5-1	TGCGCCAGCGGACGGGACAGGGGTCGAGAAAAACTGTTTTTT	CASGRDRGREKLFF
TRBD1	.	TRBJ2-2	TRBV5-1	TGCGCCAGCAGCGTACGACAGGGGACCACCGGGGAGCTGTTTTTT	CASSVRQGTTGELFF
TRBD2	.	TRBJ2-3	TRBV7-8	TGTGCCAGCAGCCTGAGGACTAGCGGTAGTAGCACAGATACGCAGTATTTT	CASSLRTSGSSTDTQYF
TRBD2	.	TRBJ2-3	TRBV10-3	TGTGCCATCAGTCCGACTAGCGGGAGGGCCGATACGCAGTATTTT	CAISPTSGRADTQYF
TRBD2	.	TRBJ2-1	TRBV27	TGTGCCAGCCAAACTAGCGGGAGGCCCCCGGAGGAGCAGTTCTTC	CASQTSGRPPEEQFF
.	.	TRBJ1-3	TRBV5-1	TGCGCCAGCAGCTTGGGAGACAGGAACTCTGGAAACACCATATATTTT	CASSLGDRNSGNTIYF
TRBD2	.	TRBJ2-3	TRBV11-2	TGTGCCAGCAGCCCCGGACTAGCGAGCACAGATACGCAGTATTTT	CASSPGLASTDTQYF
.	.	TRBJ1-2	TRBV15	TGTGCCACCAGCAGAGCGGGGGCCACCTATGGCTACACCTTC	CATSRAGATYGYTF
.	.	TRBJ1-1	TRBV6-5	TGTGCCAGCAGTTACTCGACGGGCACTGAAGCTTTCTTT	CASSYSTGTEAFF
.	.	TRBJ2-2	TRBV7-2	TGTGCCAGCACCCCTCGCGTATCCGGGGAGCTGTTTTTT	CASTPRVSGELFF
TRBD1	.	TRBJ1-3	TRBV16	TGTGCCAGCAGCCAAGCCGGGACAGGGTACTCTGGAAACACCATATATTTT	CASSQAGTGYSGNTIYF
.	.	TRBJ2-3	TRBV2	TGTGCCAGCAGTGGGGCGGTTAGCACAGATACGCAGTATTTT	CASSGAVSTDTQYF
.	.	TRBJ2-7	TRBV5-1	TGCGCCAGCAGCTTGCAGGGTAGGGGCGAGCAGTACTTC	CASSLQGRGEQYF
.	.	TRBJ1-6	TRBV4-1	TGCGCCAGCAGCCAAGAAGAGAATTCACCCCTCCACTTT	CASSQEENSPLHF
TRBD1	.	TRBJ2-2	TRBV6-6	TGTGCCAGCAGTTACGGGACAGGGTCCACCGGGGAGCTGTTTTTT	CASSYGTGSTGELFF
.	.	TRBJ2-5	TRBV27	TGTGCCAGCAGTTTATCCGGGGAGACCCAGTACTTC	CASSLSGETQYF
.	.	TRBJ1-1	TRBV29-1	TGCAGCGCTACACCGAGCAGGGTCGGGGTCCCAGCTTTCTTT	CSATPSRVGVPAFF
.	once	TRBJ2-6	TRBV19	TGTGCCAGTAGTCGCCTCGGGGGCCTTGGGGCCAACGTCCTGACTTTC	CASSRLGGLGANVLTF
.	few	TRBJ1-3	TRBV6-5	TGTGCCAGCAGCCCTTCTGGAAACACCATATATTTT	CASSPSGNTIYF
TRBD1	few	TRBJ1-1	TRBV5-4	TGTGCCAGCAGCCCCCGACTGAGGGGGCGGGGGGACACTGAAGCTTTCTTT	CASSPRLRGRGDTEAFF
TRBD1	.	TRBJ2-3	TRBV29-1	TGCAGCGTCCGGACAGGGGGCACAGATACGCAGTATTTT	CSVRTGGTDTQYF
.	once	TRBJ2-3	TRBV15	TGTGCCACCAGCAGTGACGGGACCAGAGTCGATACGCAGTATTTT	CATSSDGTRVDTQYF
TRBD2	.	TRBJ2-1	TRBV11-3	TGTGCCAGCAGCATGACCGTAGCGGGAGGGTTCTACAATGAGCAGTTCTTC	CASSMTVAGGFYNEQFF
.	.	TRBJ2-2	TRBV6-5	TGTGCCAGCAGTTACTCGCCGGGCACCGGGGAGCTGTTTTTT	CASSYSPGTGELFF
TRBD1	.	TRBJ1-1	TRBV18	TGTGCCAGCTCGCCCAGACAGGGGCGGAACACTGAAGCTTTCTTT	CASSPRQGRNTEAFF
.	.	TRBJ2-1	TRBV5-4	TGTGCCAGCAGCTTGGGAAGGCAGAATGAGCAGTTCTTC	CASSLGRQNEQFF
TRBD1	few	TRBJ1-1	TRBV7-3	TGTGCCAGCAGCCTGGACAGGGAGAACACTGAAGCTTTCTTT	CASSLDRENTEAFF
TRBD1	once	TRBJ2-1	TRBV9	TGTGCCAGCAGCGCCCGACAGGGGGGGGGTGAGCAGTTCTTC	CASSARQGGGEQFF
.	.	TRBJ1-1	TRBV11-2	TGTGCCAGCAGCTTAGAAGCAGGGCTGGGGACTGAAGCTTTCTTT	CASSLEAGLGTEAFF
TRBD1	.	TRBJ1-5	TRBV30	TGTGCCTGGGACAGGGACAAAAATCAGCCCCAGCATTTT	CAWDRDKNQPQHF
TRBD2	.	TRBJ2-1	TRBV6-5	TGTGCCAGTATCCCCGCGGGAGGTGGGACCGGTGAGCAGTTCTTC	CASIPAGGGTGEQFF
.	.	TRBJ2-3	TRBV28	TGTGCCAGCAGTTTAACATCTCCAACTGCAGATACGCAGTATTTT	CASSLTSPTADTQYF